A selection of T cell receptor beta chains follows, all from one sample in a study of cytomegalovirus exposure and HLA in healthy donors. The assay was immunoSEQ multiplex PCR, and TCRdb's table has in-frame clones only and misses some. The sample contains fewer than 250,000 clones, approximately 78% of which appear only once. Sequences were obtained from PBMCs. The source is a male donor in good health and CMV-seronegative. The CDR3 runs from the conserved cysteine through the conserved F or W. Each record gives: J gene, D gene, clone size, V gene, CDR3 protein, CDR3 DNA. A D gene is named only where the DNA matches it firmly. Size tells how often a clone was seen (once, few, many) or the class of an expanded clone, and some rows leave it out.

TRBJ2-2 | . | . | TRBV7-9 | CASSPRHATGELFF | TGTGCCAGCAGCCCCCGACACGCCACCGGGGAGCTGTTTTTT
TRBJ2-5 | TRBD1 | . | TRBV10-3 | CAISEQGPETQYF | TGTGCCATCAGTGAACAGGGGCCAGAGACCCAGTACTTC
TRBJ1-5 | . | . | TRBV27 | CASRDTPDSNQPQHF | TGTGCCAGCAGGGACACACCAGATAGCAATCAGCCCCAGCATTTT
TRBJ2-2 | . | . | TRBV7-3 | CASSLNIPPGELFF | TGTGCCAGCAGCTTAAATATCCCTCCCGGGGAGCTGTTTTTT
TRBJ2-3 | TRBD2 | . | TRBV25-1 | CASSEPAGYTDTQYF | TGTGCCAGCAGTGAACCAGCGGGGTACACAGATACGCAGTATTTT
TRBJ1-4 | . | . | TRBV25-1 | CASSSFAGSNEKLFF | TGTGCCAGCAGTTCCTTCGCGGGTTCAAATGAAAAACTGTTTTTT
TRBJ2-7 | TRBD2 | . | TRBV5-4 | CASSLGEGSSYEQYF | TGTGCCAGCAGCTTGGGGGAGGGGAGCTCCTACGAGCAGTACTTC
TRBJ2-7 | . | once | TRBV7-9 | CASSFAINPYEQYF | TGTGCCAGCAGCTTTGCGATCAATCCCTACGAGCAGTACTTC
TRBJ1-5 | . | . | TRBV28 | CATNRGSNQPQHF | TGTGCCACCAATAGGGGGAGCAATCAGCCCCAGCATTTT
TRBJ2-6 | . | . | TRBV11-2 | CASSLGGGSGANVLTF | TGTGCCAGCAGCTTAGGAGGGGGCTCTGGGGCCAACGTCCTGACTTTC
TRBJ1-2 | . | . | TRBV27 | CASSLSIETGLTNYGYTF | TGTGCCAGCAGTTTATCGATCGAGACAGGCCTCACTAACTATGGCTACACCTTC
TRBJ1-5 | TRBD1 | . | TRBV19 | CASRNRTGGRRNQPQHF | TGTGCCAGTAGGAATCGGACAGGGGGCCGGCGCAATCAGCCCCAGCATTTT
TRBJ2-5 | . | few | TRBV16 | CASSQSDGQETQYF | TGTGCCAGCAGCCAATCAGACGGGCAAGAGACCCAGTACTTC
TRBJ2-6 | TRBD2 | . | TRBV13 | CASSIRTSGSSGANVLTF | TGTGCCAGCAGCATCCGGACTAGCGGAAGCTCTGGGGCCAACGTCCTGACTTTC
TRBJ1-1 | TRBD1 | few | TRBV19 | CASQTGGMTEAFF | TGTGCCAGTCAGACAGGGGGCATGACTGAAGCTTTCTTT
TRBJ2-5 | TRBD2 | few | TRBV11-2 | CASSLDFLAGPQETQYF | TGTGCCAGCAGCTTAGATTTCCTAGCGGGGCCACAAGAGACCCAGTACTTC
TRBJ2-3 | . | . | TRBV5-1 | CASSQTPREADTQYF | TGCGCCAGCAGTCAGACCCCAAGAGAGGCAGATACGCAGTATTTT
TRBJ2-5 | TRBD2 | . | TRBV6-1 | CASRAELAVQETQYF | TGTGCCAGCAGGGCGGAACTAGCGGTTCAAGAGACCCAGTACTTC
TRBJ1-1 | . | . | TRBV7-2 | CASSPRGAEMNTEAFF | TGTGCCAGCAGCCCCCGGGGTGCGGAGATGAACACTGAAGCTTTCTTT
TRBJ2-7 | TRBD1 | . | TRBV18 | CASSPWTGEEQYF | TGTGCCAGCTCACCATGGACAGGGGAAGAGCAGTACTTC
TRBJ1-2 | TRBD1 | . | TRBV6-6 | CASSYIRDRDYGYTF | TGTGCCAGCAGTTACATCAGGGACAGGGACTATGGCTACACCTTC
TRBJ2-7 | TRBD2 | . | TRBV5-4 | CASSLGAGEGEQYF | TGTGCCAGCAGCTTGGGGGCGGGAGAAGGCGAGCAGTACTTC
TRBJ1-5 | . | few | TRBV19 | CASRGSNQPQHF | TGTGCCAGCAGAGGTAGCAATCAGCCCCAGCATTTT
TRBJ2-5 | TRBD1 | . | TRBV5-1 | CASSWGQGETQYF | TGCGCCAGCAGCTGGGGACAGGGAGAGACCCAGTACTTC
TRBJ2-7 | TRBD1 | . | TRBV15 | CATSRVSGQVYYEQYF | TGTGCCACCAGCAGGGTCTCGGGACAGGTTTATTACGAGCAGTACTTC
TRBJ2-2 | TRBD1 | . | TRBV23-1 | CASSQPGQAPNTGELFF | TGCGCCAGCAGTCAACCGGGACAGGCTCCTAACACCGGGGAGCTGTTTTTT
TRBJ1-2 | . | . | TRBV19 | CASSIAGGHGYTF | TGTGCCAGTAGTATAGCGGGGGGACATGGCTACACCTTC
TRBJ2-7 | TRBD2 | . | TRBV5-5 | CASSLTTLAGLEQYF | TGTGCCAGCAGCCTGACGACCCTAGCGGGACTCGAGCAGTACTTC
TRBJ2-3 | . | . | TRBV10-1 | CASNSGEGLTDTQYF | TGCGCCAGCAACAGCGGAGAAGGACTCACAGATACGCAGTATTTT
TRBJ2-7 | TRBD1 | once | TRBV2 | CASSEAGQVIYEQYF | TGTGCCAGCAGTGAGGCGGGACAGGTCATCTACGAGCAGTACTTC
TRBJ2-3 | . | . | TRBV21-1 | CASRGPQGLGTDTQYF | TGTGCCAGCAGGGGACCACAGGGTTTGGGGACAGATACGCAGTATTTT
TRBJ2-7 | . | . | TRBV19 | CASSIDGGLSYEQYF | TGTGCCAGTAGTATAGATGGGGGCCTCTCCTACGAGCAGTACTTC
TRBJ2-7 | TRBD2 | . | TRBV28 | CASSFWGGRNEQYF | TGTGCCAGCAGTTTCTGGGGCGGGAGGAACGAGCAGTACTTC
TRBJ2-7 | TRBD1 | . | TRBV29-1 | CSVRTGVEQYF | TGCAGCGTCAGGACAGGGGTCGAGCAGTACTTC
TRBJ2-1 | . | . | TRBV11-2 | CASSLNRADNEQFF | TGTGCCAGCAGCTTGAACAGGGCGGACAATGAGCAGTTCTTC
TRBJ1-1 | . | . | TRBV7-8 | CASSSASLLAFF | TGTGCCAGCAGCAGTGCGAGTTTATTAGCTTTCTTT
TRBJ1-1 | . | few | TRBV6-6 | CASMDYTEAFF | TGTGCCAGCATGGACTACACTGAAGCTTTCTTT
TRBJ1-2 | . | . | TRBV29-1 | CSVTILGGTNYGYTF | TGCAGCGTTACAATCCTAGGCGGGACTAACTATGGCTACACCTTC
TRBJ2-2 | TRBD2 | . | TRBV6-5 | CASSYSRGFTGELFF | TGTGCCAGCAGTTACTCGCGGGGGTTCACCGGGGAGCTGTTTTTT
TRBJ1-1 | . | . | TRBV6-5 | CASRRTRVEKGEAFF | TGTGCCAGCAGACGAACCAGGGTGGAAAAAGGTGAAGCTTTCTTT
TRBJ2-7 | . | . | TRBV27 | CASSLWAGPNDEQYF | TGTGCCAGCAGTTTATGGGCGGGGCCCAATGACGAGCAGTACTTC
TRBJ1-1 | . | once | TRBV29-1 | CSTGEGRGGMNTEAFF | TGCAGCACTGGGGAGGGGAGGGGGGGAATGAACACTGAAGCTTTCTTT
TRBJ2-5 | TRBD2 | . | TRBV9 | CASSVTSGIETQYF | TGTGCCAGCAGCGTAACTAGCGGGATCGAGACCCAGTACTTC
TRBJ2-2 | . | . | TRBV19 | CASTQQGRGNGELFF | TGTGCCAGTACTCAACAGGGGCGCGGGAACGGGGAGCTGTTTTTT
TRBJ2-1 | . | . | TRBV21-1 | CASSPQGAAIYNEQFF | TGTGCCAGCAGCCCTCAGGGGGCCGCCATTTACAATGAGCAGTTCTTC